This T cell receptor beta chain was profiled in a study of T cell clonality in common variable immunodeficiency. Equal genomic DNA amounts from CVID and control samples were sequenced. Method: immunoSEQ multiplex PCR; TCRdb's copy keeps in-frame clones and lacks some. The sample contains approximately 50,000 clones, none of them singletons. Germline V gene data show CDR1 as SQVTM and CDR2 as ANQGSEA. This CDR3 is built from 14 residues. Trimming took 4 bases from V and 0 from J, leaving 9 bases between them. This clone was seen ten or more times. The read ends 3 residues before the CDR3 terminus; that terminus is restored from the germline J gene.

This chain uses TRBV29-1 with TRBJ2-2; D uncertain. Specimen: peripheral blood mononuclear cells. The sequence came from a person between 18 and 75 years old in good health. CDR3 sequence reads: CSVAAFANTGELFF. The covered CDR3 bases are TGCAGCGTTGCCGCGTTCGCGAACACCGGGGAG.